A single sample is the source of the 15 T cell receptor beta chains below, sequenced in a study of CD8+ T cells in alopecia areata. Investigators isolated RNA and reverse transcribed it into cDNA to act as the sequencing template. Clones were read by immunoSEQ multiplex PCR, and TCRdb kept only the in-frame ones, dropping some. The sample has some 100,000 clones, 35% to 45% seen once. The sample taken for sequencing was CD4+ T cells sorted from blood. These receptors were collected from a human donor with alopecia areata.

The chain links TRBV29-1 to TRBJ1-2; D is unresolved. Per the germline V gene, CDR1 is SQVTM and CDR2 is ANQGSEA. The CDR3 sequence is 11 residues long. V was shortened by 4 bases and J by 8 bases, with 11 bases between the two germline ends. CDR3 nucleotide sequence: TGCAGCGTTGTGAGAGGGCTCGGCTACACCTTC. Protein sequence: CSVVRGLGYTF.

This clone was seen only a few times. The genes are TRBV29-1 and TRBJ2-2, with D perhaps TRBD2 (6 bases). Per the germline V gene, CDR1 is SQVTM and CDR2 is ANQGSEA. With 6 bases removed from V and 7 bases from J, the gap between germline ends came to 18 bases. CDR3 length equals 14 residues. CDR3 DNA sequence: TGCAGCGTGCAGACTAGACGGTTGGACGGGGAGCTGTTTTTT. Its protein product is CSVQTRRLDGELFF.

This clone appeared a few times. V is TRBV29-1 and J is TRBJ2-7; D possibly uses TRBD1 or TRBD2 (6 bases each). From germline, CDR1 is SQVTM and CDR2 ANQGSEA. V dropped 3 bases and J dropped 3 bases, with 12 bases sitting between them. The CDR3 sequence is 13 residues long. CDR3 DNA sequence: TGCAGCGTTGAGGGGGGCAGCCTCTACGAGCAGTACTTC. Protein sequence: CSVEGGSLYEQYF.

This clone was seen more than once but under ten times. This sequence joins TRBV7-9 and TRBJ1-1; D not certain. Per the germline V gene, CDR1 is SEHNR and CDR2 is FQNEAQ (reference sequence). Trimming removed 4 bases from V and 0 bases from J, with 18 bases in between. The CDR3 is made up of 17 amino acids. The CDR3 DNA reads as TGTGCCAGCAGCTACACCCCATCCGGCCCCATGAACACTGAAGCTTTCTTT. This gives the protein CASSYTPSGPMNTEAFF.

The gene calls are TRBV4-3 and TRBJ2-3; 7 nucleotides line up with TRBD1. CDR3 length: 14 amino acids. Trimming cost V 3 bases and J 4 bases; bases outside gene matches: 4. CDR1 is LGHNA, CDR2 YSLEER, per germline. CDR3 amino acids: CASSQDGQADTQYF. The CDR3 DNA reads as TGCGCCAGCAGCCAGGATGGACAGGCAGATACGCAGTATTTT.

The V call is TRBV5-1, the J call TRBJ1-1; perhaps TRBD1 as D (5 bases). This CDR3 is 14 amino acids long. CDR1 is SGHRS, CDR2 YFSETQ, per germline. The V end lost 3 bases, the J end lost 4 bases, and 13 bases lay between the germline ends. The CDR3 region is CASSYGTQGTEAFF. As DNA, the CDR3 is TGCGCCAGCAGCTACGGCACCCAGGGCACTGAAGCTTTCTTT.

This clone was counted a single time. CDR3 sequence: CAFRHVRGTGELFF. As DNA, the CDR3 is TGTGCCTTTCGACACGTTCGGGGAACCGGGGAGCTGTTTTTT. The chain recombines TRBV30 with TRBJ2-2; a weak D match, TRBD2 (5 bases). The CDR3 runs 14 residues. With 7 bases removed from V and 5 bases from J, the gap between germline ends came to 17 bases. CDR1 GTSNPN and CDR2 SVGIG come from the germline V gene (reference sequence).

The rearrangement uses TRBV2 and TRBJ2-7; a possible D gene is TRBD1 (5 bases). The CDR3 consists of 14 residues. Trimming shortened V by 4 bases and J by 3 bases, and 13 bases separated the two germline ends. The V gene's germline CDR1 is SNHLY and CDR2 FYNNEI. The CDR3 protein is CASSAEQVNYEQYF. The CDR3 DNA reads TGTGCCAGCAGTGCAGAACAGGTTAACTACGAGCAGTACTTC.

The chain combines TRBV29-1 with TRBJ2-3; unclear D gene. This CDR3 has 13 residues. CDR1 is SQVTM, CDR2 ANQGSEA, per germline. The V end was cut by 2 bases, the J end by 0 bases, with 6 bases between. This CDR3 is CSVESGSTDTQYF. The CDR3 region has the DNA TGCAGCGTTGAATCCGGGAGCACAGATACGCAGTATTTT.

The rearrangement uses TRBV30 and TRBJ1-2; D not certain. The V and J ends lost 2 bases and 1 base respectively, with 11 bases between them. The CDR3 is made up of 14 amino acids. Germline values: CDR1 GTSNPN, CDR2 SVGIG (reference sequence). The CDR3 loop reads CAWSLGGINYGYTF. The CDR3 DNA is TGTGCCTGGAGTTTAGGCGGAATTAACTATGGCTACACCTTC. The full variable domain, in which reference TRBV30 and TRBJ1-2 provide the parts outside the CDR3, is SQTIHQWPATLVQPVGSPLSLECTVEGTSNPNLYWYRQAAGRGLQLLFYSVGIGQISSEVPQNLSASRPQDRQFILSSKKLLLSDSGFYLCAWSLGGINYGYTFGSGTRLTVV.

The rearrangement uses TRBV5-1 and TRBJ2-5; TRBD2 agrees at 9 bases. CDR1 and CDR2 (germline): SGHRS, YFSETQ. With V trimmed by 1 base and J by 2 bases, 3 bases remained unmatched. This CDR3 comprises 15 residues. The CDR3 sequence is CASSLSTSGQETQYF. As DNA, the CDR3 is TGCGCCAGCAGCTTGAGTACTAGCGGGCAAGAGACCCAGTACTTC.

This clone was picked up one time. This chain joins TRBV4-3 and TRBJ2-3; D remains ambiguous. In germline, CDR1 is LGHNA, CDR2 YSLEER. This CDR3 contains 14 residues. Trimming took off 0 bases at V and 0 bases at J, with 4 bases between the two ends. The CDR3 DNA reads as TGCGCCAGCAGCCAAGACCCAAGCACAGATACGCAGTATTTT. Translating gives CASSQDPSTDTQYF.

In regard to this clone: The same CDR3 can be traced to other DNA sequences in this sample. DNA of the CDR3: TGTGCCTGGAGTGTTGGAGAGACCCAGTACTTC. Translated: CAWSVGETQYF. The chain couples TRBV30 to TRBJ2-5, with D unresolved. The V end was cut by 0 bases, the J end by 4 bases, with 3 bases between. Per germline, CDR1 GTSNPN and CDR2 SVGIG (reference sequence). There are 11 residues in the CDR3.

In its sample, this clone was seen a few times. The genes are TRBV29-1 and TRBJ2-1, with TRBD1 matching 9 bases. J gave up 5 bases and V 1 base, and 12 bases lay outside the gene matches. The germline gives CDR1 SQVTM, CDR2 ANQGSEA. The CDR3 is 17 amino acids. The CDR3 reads CSVEGDRATPLHNEQFF. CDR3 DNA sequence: TGCAGCGTTGAAGGGGACAGGGCAACCCCCCTACACAATGAGCAGTTCTTC.

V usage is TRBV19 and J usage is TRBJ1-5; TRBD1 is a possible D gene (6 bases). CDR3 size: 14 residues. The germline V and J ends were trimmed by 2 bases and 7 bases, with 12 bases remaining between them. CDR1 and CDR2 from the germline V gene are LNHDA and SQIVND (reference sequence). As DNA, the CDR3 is TGTGCCAGTAGTATACAGCAGGGGCGGCAGCCCCAGCATTTT. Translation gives CASSIQQGRQPQHF.